This entry lists 11 T cell receptor beta chains sequenced from one sample in a study of CD8+ T cells in alopecia areata. RNA was isolated and reverse transcribed to cDNA, the sequencing template. Sequencing used immunoSEQ multiplex PCR; TCRdb keeps in-frame clones, though not all of them. The table records 110,000 to 150,000 clones, 85% to 90% of them present only once. Treatment of the sample: oral pan-JAK inhibitor, 5-10 mg twice daily. Sequenced material: CD8+ T cells sorted from blood, taken at week 4, from a patient treated with tofacitinib. These receptor sequences come from a human donor with alopecia areata.

This chain links TRBV6-5 with TRBJ1-6, with no clear D. V lost 1 base, J lost 8 bases, and 6 bases lay in between. The V gene's germline CDR1 is MNHEY and CDR2 SVGAGI. The CDR3 is made up of 13 amino acids. Written as DNA, the CDR3 is TGTGCCAGCAGTTACTACGAAGATTCACCCCTCCACTTT. It codes for CASSYYEDSPLHF.

The V and J genes are TRBV5-4 and TRBJ2-3; tentatively, D is TRBD2 (6 bases). Germline V CDR1 and CDR2: SGHNT, YYREEE (reference sequence). The CDR3 is 13 amino acids. Trimming shortened V by 0 bases and J by 6 bases, and 8 bases separated the two germline ends. The CDR3 DNA reads TGTGCCAGCAGCTTGGAGAGCGGGGATACGCAGTATTTT. This encodes CASSLESGDTQYF. The full variable domain, with the rest looked up from reference TRBV5-4 and TRBJ2-3, is ETGVTQSPTHLIKTRGQQVTLRCSSQSGHNTVSWYQQALGQGPQFIFQYYREEENGRGNFPPRFSGLQFPNYSSELNVNALELDDSALYLCASSLESGDTQYFGPGTRLTVL.

This chain uses TRBV2 with TRBJ2-7; unclear D gene. Trimming removed 4 bases from V and 2 bases from J, with 6 bases in between. There are 12 residues in the CDR3. Germline lookup yields CDR1 SNHLY and CDR2 FYNNEI. CDR3 sequence reads: CASSGSPYEQYF. DNA of the CDR3: TGTGCCAGCAGTGGGTCTCCCTACGAGCAGTACTTC.

V is TRBV5-1 and J is TRBJ2-1, with 7 bases lining up with TRBD2. There are 16 residues in the CDR3. Trimming took 7 bases from V and 0 from J; bases not matched to a gene: 10. Germline loops: CDR1 SGHRS, CDR2 YFSETQ. The CDR3 spells CASWLAETSSYNEQFF. The CDR3 bases are TGCGCCAGCTGGCTAGCGGAAACCAGCTCCTACAATGAGCAGTTCTTC.

The chain is built from TRBV4-1 and TRBJ1-1; TRBD1 matches 8 bases. There are 13 residues in the CDR3. V lost 4 bases and J lost 4; bases outside the gene matches: 2. Per the germline V gene, CDR1 is MGHRA and CDR2 is YSYEKL. The CDR3, as DNA: TGCGCCAGCAGCCGACAGGGGTCCACTGAAGCTTTCTTT. Translation: CASSRQGSTEAFF.

This chain connects TRBV6-5 to TRBJ1-1, with D possibly being TRBD1 (5 bases). This CDR3 spans 15 amino acids. V was shortened by 2 bases and J by 0 bases, with 10 bases between the two germline ends. Looked up from germline, CDR1 is MNHEY and CDR2 is SVGAGI. CDR3 sequence: CASSYVGTMNTEAFF. For the CDR3, the DNA is TGTGCCAGCAGTTACGTAGGGACCATGAACACTGAAGCTTTCTTT.

The chain links TRBV5-5 to TRBJ1-2; D not certain. Trimming cost V 2 bases and J 4 bases, with 15 bases left between them. The germline V gene encodes CDR1 SGHKS and CDR2 YYEKEE (reference sequence). The CDR3 is made up of 15 amino acids. In DNA, the CDR3 is TGTGCCAGCAGCTTAAGGGCCGAAGGTAGCTATGGCTACACCTTC. This sequence encodes CASSLRAEGSYGYTF.

The gene calls are TRBV29-1 and TRBJ1-1; unclear D gene. The CDR3 contains 13 residues. V gave up 7 bases and J gave up 0 bases, with 12 bases separating them. Germline V gives CDR1 SQVTM, CDR2 ANQGSEA. The CDR3 bases are TGCAGCGCTGGCGCAGGCATGAACACTGAAGCTTTCTTT. Amino acids: CSAGAGMNTEAFF.

The rearrangement joins TRBV4-2 to TRBJ2-1; no firm D call. Germline V gene sequence: CDR1 LGHNA, CDR2 YNFKEQ. Trimming left V 3 bases short and J 0 bases short, with 15 bases between. The CDR3 is 17 amino acids. CDR3 region: CASSHDSETYSYNEQFF. CDR3 bases: TGTGCCAGCAGCCACGACTCTGAAACCTACTCCTACAATGAGCAGTTCTTC.

J is TRBJ2-7 and V is TRBV14, with D uncertain. V lost 1 base, J lost 4 bases, and 8 bases lay in between. Germline loops: CDR1 SGHDN, CDR2 FVKESK. This CDR3 contains 13 residues. The CDR3 here is CASSQGVVYEQYF. In DNA form, the CDR3 reads TGTGCCAGCAGCCAAGGGGTAGTTTACGAGCAGTACTTC.

V gene TRBV27 combines with J gene TRBJ2-7, with D uncertain. Per germline, CDR1 MNHEY and CDR2 SMNVEV (reference sequence). Between the trimmed V and J ends, which lost 5 bases and 8 bases, there was a span of 16 bases. CDR3 length equals 13 residues. CDR3 bases: TGTGCCAGCAGTCTTCATGCCAGTTCCCAGCAGTACTTC. Translated: CASSLHASSQQYF.